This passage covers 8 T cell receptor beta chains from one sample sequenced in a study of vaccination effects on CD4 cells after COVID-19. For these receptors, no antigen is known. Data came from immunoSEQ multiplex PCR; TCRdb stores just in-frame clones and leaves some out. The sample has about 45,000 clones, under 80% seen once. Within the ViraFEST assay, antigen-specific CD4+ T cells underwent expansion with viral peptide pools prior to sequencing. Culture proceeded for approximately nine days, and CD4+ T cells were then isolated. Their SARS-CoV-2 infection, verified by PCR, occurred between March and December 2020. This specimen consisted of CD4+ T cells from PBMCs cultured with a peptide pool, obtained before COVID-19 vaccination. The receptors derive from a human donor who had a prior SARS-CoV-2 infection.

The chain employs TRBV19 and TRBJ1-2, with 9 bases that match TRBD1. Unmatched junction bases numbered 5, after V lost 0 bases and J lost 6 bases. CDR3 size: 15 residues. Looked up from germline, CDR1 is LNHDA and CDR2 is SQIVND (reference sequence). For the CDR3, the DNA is TGTGCCAGTAGTATAGACACAGGGGGCTGGAATGGCTACACCTTC. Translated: CASSIDTGGWNGYTF.

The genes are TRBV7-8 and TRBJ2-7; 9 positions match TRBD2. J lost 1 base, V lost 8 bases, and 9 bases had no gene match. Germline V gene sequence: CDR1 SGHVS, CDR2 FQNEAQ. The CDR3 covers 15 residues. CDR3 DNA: TGTGCCAGCGGAAGACTAGCGGCCCAGTCCTACGAGCAGTACTTC. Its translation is CASGRLAAQSYEQYF.

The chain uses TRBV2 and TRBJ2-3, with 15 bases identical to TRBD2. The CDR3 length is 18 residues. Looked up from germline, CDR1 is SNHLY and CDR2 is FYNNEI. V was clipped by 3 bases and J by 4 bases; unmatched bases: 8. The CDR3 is CASSDSGTSGRSADTQYF. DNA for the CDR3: TGTGCCAGCAGTGATTCCGGGACTAGCGGGAGGTCTGCAGATACGCAGTATTTT.

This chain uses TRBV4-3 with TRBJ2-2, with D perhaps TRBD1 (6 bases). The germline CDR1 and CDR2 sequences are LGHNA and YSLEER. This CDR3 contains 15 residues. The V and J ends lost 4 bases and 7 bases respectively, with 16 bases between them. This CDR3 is CASSPRQVPSGELFF. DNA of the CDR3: TGCGCCAGCAGCCCCCGACAGGTCCCTAGCGGGGAGCTGTTTTTT.

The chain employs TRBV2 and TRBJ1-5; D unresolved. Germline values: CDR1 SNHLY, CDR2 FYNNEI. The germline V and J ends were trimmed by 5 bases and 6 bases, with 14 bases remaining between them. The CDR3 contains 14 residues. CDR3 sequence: CASSRSGVSQPQHF. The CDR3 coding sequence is TGTGCCAGCAGTCGAAGCGGGGTATCTCAGCCCCAGCATTTT.

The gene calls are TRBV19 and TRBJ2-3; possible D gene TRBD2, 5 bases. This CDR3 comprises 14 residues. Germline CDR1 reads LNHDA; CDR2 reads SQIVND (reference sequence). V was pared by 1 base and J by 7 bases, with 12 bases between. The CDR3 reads CASSIGGYSYTQYF. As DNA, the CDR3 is TGTGCCAGTAGTATAGGAGGGTATAGCTATACGCAGTATTTT.

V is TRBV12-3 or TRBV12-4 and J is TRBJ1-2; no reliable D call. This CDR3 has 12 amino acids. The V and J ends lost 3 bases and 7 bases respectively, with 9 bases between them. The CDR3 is CASSFGGSGYTF. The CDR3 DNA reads TGTGCCAGCAGTTTTGGAGGGTCTGGCTACACCTTC.

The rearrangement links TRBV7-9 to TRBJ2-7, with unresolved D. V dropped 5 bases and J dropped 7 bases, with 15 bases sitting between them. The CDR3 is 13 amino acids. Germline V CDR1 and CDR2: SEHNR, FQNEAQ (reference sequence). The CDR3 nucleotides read TGTGCCAGCAGCATAACATCCTACGTAGAGCAGTACTTC. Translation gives CASSITSYVEQYF.